A selection of T cell receptor beta chains follows, all from one sample in a study of T-cell memory formation after mild COVID-19. TCRdb reanalysed the 5' RACE reads using MiXCR and keeps one entry per CDR3 protein. The sample carries around 450,000 distinct CDR3 sequences, roughly 24% recorded once. The sample consisted of PBMCs or a T cell subset sorted from them (not recorded which). These receptors all come from an adult woman who had mild COVID-19 (a few samples of this study predate the infection). Cell type and time point are not known. Each CDR3 is given with its conserved first and last residue. Fields, in order: V gene, D gene, J gene, clone size, CDR3 protein, CDR3 DNA. The D gene is left open where the match is weak. Size is stated for part of the rows, as once, few or many counts, or as a class when the clone is expanded.

V: TRBV5-1; D: NA; J: TRBJ2-2; size: NA; CDR3: CASSPYPGELFF; DNA: TGCGCCAGCAGCCCGTATCCCGGGGAGCTGTTTTTT
V: TRBV27; D: NA; J: TRBJ1-4; size: few; CDR3: CASSLWGQFGSKLFF; DNA: TGTGCCAGCAGTTTATGGGGCCAGTTCGGCTCAAAACTGTTTTTT
V: TRBV28; D: NA; J: TRBJ2-7; size: NA; CDR3: CASSSDTPRKEQYF; DNA: TGTGCCAGCAGTTCCGATACCCCCCGGAAGGAGCAGTACTTC
V: TRBV6-2/TRBV6-3; D: NA; J: TRBJ2-3; size: NA; CDR3: CASTPRPHPKAQYF; DNA: TGTGCCAGCACCCCCCGGCCTCATCCTAAGGCGCAGTATTTT
V: TRBV9; D: NA; J: TRBJ2-1; size: few; CDR3: CASSVYPSGLEQFF; DNA: TGTGCCAGCAGCGTATACCCCTCCGGGTTGGAGCAGTTCTTC
V: TRBV27; D: NA; J: TRBJ2-7; size: NA; CDR3: CASSPHPDRYEQYF; DNA: TGTGCCAGCAGTCCCCACCCAGACAGATACGAGCAGTACTTC
V: TRBV7-8; D: NA; J: TRBJ2-7; size: NA; CDR3: CASSRTGQEIYEQYF; DNA: TGTGCCAGCAGCCGAACGGGGCAGGAGATCTACGAGCAGTACTTC
V: TRBV5-1; D: TRBD1; J: TRBJ2-7; size: few; CDR3: CASRRLSGTGGADISEQYF; DNA: TGCGCCAGCAGAAGGCTGTCCGGGACAGGGGGCGCAGACATCTCCGAGCAGTACTTC
V: TRBV29-1; D: TRBD2; J: TRBJ2-3; size: many; CDR3: CSGAGGDTDTQYF; DNA: TGCAGCGGAGCGGGAGGGGACACAGATACGCAGTATTTT
V: TRBV2; D: TRBD1; J: TRBJ2-3; size: NA; CDR3: CASRATTGADTQYF; DNA: TGTGCCAGCAGGGCCACGACAGGGGCAGATACGCAGTATTTT
V: TRBV5-1; D: TRBD1; J: TRBJ1-1; size: NA; CDR3: CASSSDRATMNTEAFF; DNA: TGCGCCAGCAGCTCGGACAGGGCTACAATGAACACTGAAGCTTTCTTT
V: TRBV6-5; D: NA; J: TRBJ1-2; size: NA; CDR3: CASRIRTDTTNYGYTF; DNA: TGTGCCAGCAGGATCCGGACAGATACCACTAACTATGGCTACACCTTC
V: TRBV20-1; D: TRBD2; J: TRBJ2-1; size: NA; CDR3: CSARPGLAGGRSYNEQFF; DNA: TGCAGTGCTAGGCCCGGACTAGCGGGGGGGCGGTCCTACAATGAGCAGTTCTTC
V: TRBV29-1; D: NA; J: TRBJ2-3; size: few; CDR3: CSVYLITDTQYF; DNA: TGCAGCGTCTACCTGATCACAGATACGCAGTATTTT
V: TRBV5-1; D: NA; J: TRBJ1-4; size: NA; CDR3: CASSLYSQGPNEKLFF; DNA: TGCGCCAGCAGCTTATACAGTCAGGGCCCGAATGAAAAACTGTTTTTT
V: TRBV9; D: NA; J: TRBJ2-7; size: many; CDR3: CASSLGLLSHEQYF; DNA: TGTGCCAGCAGCCTAGGACTTCTAAGTCACGAGCAGTACTTC
V: TRBV2; D: NA; J: TRBJ1-4; size: NA; CDR3: CAAHSRTNEKLFF; DNA: TGTGCCGCCCACAGTAGGACTAATGAAAAACTGTTTTTT
V: TRBV5-6; D: NA; J: TRBJ1-3; size: NA; CDR3: CASSLAGIGNTIYF; DNA: TGTGCCAGCAGCTTGGCAGGGATTGGAAACACCATATATTTT
V: TRBV28; D: NA; J: TRBJ1-2; size: NA; CDR3: CASSSEGEAYGYTF; DNA: TGTGCCAGCAGTTCCGAGGGGGAGGCCTATGGCTACACCTTC